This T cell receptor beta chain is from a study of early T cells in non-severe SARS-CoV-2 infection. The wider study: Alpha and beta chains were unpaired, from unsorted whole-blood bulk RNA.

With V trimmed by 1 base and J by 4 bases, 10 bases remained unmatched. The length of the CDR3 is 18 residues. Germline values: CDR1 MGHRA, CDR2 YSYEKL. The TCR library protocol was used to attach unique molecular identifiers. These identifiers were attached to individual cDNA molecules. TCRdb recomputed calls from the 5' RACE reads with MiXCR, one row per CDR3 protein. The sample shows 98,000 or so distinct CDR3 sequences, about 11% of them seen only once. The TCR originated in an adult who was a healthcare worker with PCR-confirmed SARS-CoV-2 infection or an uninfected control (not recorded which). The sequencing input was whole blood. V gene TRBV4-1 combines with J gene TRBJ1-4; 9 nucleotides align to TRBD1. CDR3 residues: CASSQVPPGTGSNEKLFF. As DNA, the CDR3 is TGCGCCAGCAGCCAAGTCCCGCCCGGGACAGGGAGTAATGAAAAACTGTTTTTT.